These T cell receptor beta chains were read from a single sample in a study of blood T cells in healthy people across ages. Each CDR3 protein gets one entry after TCRdb re-called the 5' RACE reads with MiXCR. The sample includes 790,000 or so distinct CDR3 sequences, roughly 50% seen only once; the top ten take about a quarter. Specimen: blood. The receptors derive from a man in his forties in good health. Both conserved end residues are part of each CDR3. The order of the fields is V gene, J gene, clone size, CDR3 protein. Rows give clone size only sometimes, using once, few, many, or a class for an expanded clone.

>TRBV6-2/TRBV6-3|TRBJ1-5|NA
CASSRPSGASNQPQHF
>TRBV2|TRBJ2-5|NA
CASRGGTYQETQYF
>TRBV6-2/TRBV6-3|TRBJ2-7|NA
CASSYWNLSSTPYEQYF
>TRBV9|TRBJ2-5|few
CASSYSSSAGVYNEQYF
>TRBV20-1|TRBJ2-1|few
CSGPRANNEQFF
>TRBV20-1|TRBJ2-3|NA
CSALIPSGYGDTQYF
>TRBV20-1|TRBJ2-7|NA
CSARDLGRSYEQYF
>TRBV20-1|TRBJ2-7|NA
CSARDRDLSHEQYF
>TRBV7-2|TRBJ2-7|few
CASSPRPPQGVFPYEQYF
>TRBV7-9|TRBJ2-6|NA
CASSSTVIGSGANVLTF
>TRBV27|TRBJ2-7|NA
CASSYRGENEQYF
>TRBV6-1|TRBJ2-3|NA
CASRPSSSFSGNPPSTDTQYF
>TRBV4-2|TRBJ2-1|few
CASSQDPTVFTYNEQFF
>TRBV5-6|TRBJ2-6|once
CASSSQVSGANVLTF
>TRBV7-2|TRBJ1-5|few
CASSLWAGGNNQPQHF
>TRBV6-5|TRBJ1-2|NA
CASTDLSRKALGGYTF
>TRBV20-1|NA|NA
CSAYPLETQYF
>TRBV5-6|TRBJ1-1|NA
CASSSGPRLNTEAFF
>TRBV6-5|TRBJ2-7|NA
CASIGGDRDYEQYF
>TRBV10-3|TRBJ2-3|NA
CAILPRHDRRSTDTQYF
>TRBV2|TRBJ1-2|few
CATGGGGGGYTF
>TRBV11-2|TRBJ2-4|NA
CASSLISLAELAKNIQYF
>TRBV9|TRBJ2-2|NA
CASSVGGAGVGELFF
>TRBV9|TRBJ2-3|NA
CASSVAGRPSTDTQYF
>TRBV24-1|TRBJ2-1|few
CATSDRDRGTKEQFF
>TRBV15|TRBJ2-3|many
CATSVNRGGSDTQYF
>TRBV5-1|TRBJ2-3|NA
CASMRGEFTDTQYF
>TRBV6-2/TRBV6-3|TRBJ2-3|NA
CASIPQPPVSTDTQYF
>TRBV7-9|TRBJ2-5|few
CASRAPQGWETQYF
>TRBV10-3|TRBJ1-4|NA
CAISENSEGAKLFF
>TRBV4-2|TRBJ2-3|many
CASSQAGAYTDTQYF
>TRBV15|NA|few
CATSRDSRASGSMYEQYF
>TRBV7-7|TRBJ2-5|NA
CASSLNAAVKETQYF
>TRBV7-9|TRBJ2-1|NA
CASSLAGRGLYNEQFF
>TRBV5-1|TRBJ1-1|NA
CASSKLPGGDTEAFF
>TRBV28|TRBJ2-7|NA
CASSPHSGTFYEQYF
>TRBV7-2|TRBJ2-7|NA
CASSLDRTYPYEQYF
>TRBV11-2|NA|NA
CASSLDDRPRGSTEQYF
>TRBV9|TRBJ2-1|NA
CASSQAPSGVYNEQFF
>TRBV6-1|TRBJ1-4|NA
CASSESGQVEKLFF
>TRBV7-2|TRBJ1-6|few
CATPAAGFESPLHF
>TRBV6-6|TRBJ1-5|few
CASSTPQNQPQHF
>TRBV7-2|TRBJ2-5|NA
CASSPFGGVREPQETQYF
>TRBV15|TRBJ2-3|NA
CATSRARAAQDTQYF
>TRBV29-1|TRBJ2-5|once
CSVDREGVEYF
>TRBV3-1|TRBJ2-1|NA
CASSQVIEGTQFF
>TRBV5-6|TRBJ2-7|NA
CASFLAGPGSYEQYF
>TRBV28|TRBJ1-2|few
CASSLNGRPVGYTF
>TRBV6-6|TRBJ2-5|few
CASSTGGVETQYF
>TRBV2|TRBJ2-6|NA
CASSAPRDTGANVLTF
>TRBV6-1|TRBJ1-5|NA
CASRERQPQHF
>TRBV12-3/TRBV12-4|TRBJ2-4|NA
CASSFGPTNIQYF
>TRBV19|TRBJ1-2|NA
CASRILGNYGYTF